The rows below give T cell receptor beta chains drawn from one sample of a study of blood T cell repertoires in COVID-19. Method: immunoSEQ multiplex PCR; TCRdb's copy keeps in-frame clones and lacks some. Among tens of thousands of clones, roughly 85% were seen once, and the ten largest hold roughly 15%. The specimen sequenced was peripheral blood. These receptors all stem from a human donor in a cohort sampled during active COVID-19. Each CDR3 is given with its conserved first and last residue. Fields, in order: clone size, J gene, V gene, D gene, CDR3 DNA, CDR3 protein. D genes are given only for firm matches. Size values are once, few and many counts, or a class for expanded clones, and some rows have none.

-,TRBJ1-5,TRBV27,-,TGTGCCAGCAGGCCAACAAGCCAGAGGAGGCAGCCCCAGCATTTT,CASRPTSQRRQPQHF
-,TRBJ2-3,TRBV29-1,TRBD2,TGCAGCGTTGAACTAGCGGGAGGGCCATCAGATACGCAGTATTTT,CSVELAGGPSDTQYF
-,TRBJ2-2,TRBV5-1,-,TGCGCCAGCAGCCTTCACAGGGCGGACACCGGGGAGCTGTTTTTT,CASSLHRADTGELFF
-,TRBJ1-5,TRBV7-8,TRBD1,TGTGCCAGCAGCTTCAGGGGGTTTCAGCCCCAGCATTTT,CASSFRGFQPQHF
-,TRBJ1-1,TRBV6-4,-,TGTGCCAGCAGAACTAGCGCGAACACTGAAGCTTTCTTT,CASRTSANTEAFF
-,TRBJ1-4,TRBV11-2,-,TGTGCCAGCAGGGGCGGACTGAACAATGAAAAACTGTTTTTT,CASRGGLNNEKLFF
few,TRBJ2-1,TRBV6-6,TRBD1,TGTGCCAGCAGTTACAGGGGGCTGAATGAGCAGTTCTTC,CASSYRGLNEQFF
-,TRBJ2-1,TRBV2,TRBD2,TGTGCCAGCAGCCCTGGACTAGCGGTCTACAATGAGCAGTTCTTC,CASSPGLAVYNEQFF
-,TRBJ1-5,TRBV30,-,TGTGCCTGGAGTGCGCGGGGAGTAGGACAGCCCCAGCATTTT,CAWSARGVGQPQHF
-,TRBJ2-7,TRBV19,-,TGTGCCAGTAGTATGAGGCAGGGGCGATCCTACGAGCAGTACTTC,CASSMRQGRSYEQYF
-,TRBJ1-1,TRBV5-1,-,TGCGCCAGCAGCTTCGGGTCAGGGCGGATGAACACTGAAGCTTTCTTT,CASSFGSGRMNTEAFF